The 26 T cell receptor beta chains in this list originate from one sample, sequenced in a study of shared clonotypes between healthy human individuals. TCRdb's copy holds only in-frame clones and misses some; the assay was immunoSEQ multiplex PCR. The table lists around 480,000 clones, 75% to 80% of them singletons. Sample: PBMCs. Source of these receptors: a woman in her thirties or forties in good health. Some clones in this sample may be carry-over from other donors' samples.

The chain carries TRBV27 and TRBJ2-1; TRBD2 aligns across 11 bases. Germline V gives CDR1 MNHEY, CDR2 SMNVEV (reference sequence). CDR3 length: 15 residues. Trimming at V came to 6 bases and at J to 6 bases, leaving 7 bases not matched to a gene. CDR3 amino acids: CASRAAGTSGNEQFF. In DNA form, the CDR3 reads TGTGCCAGCAGAGCAGCCGGGACTAGCGGCAATGAGCAGTTCTTC.

The rearrangement links TRBV7-3 to TRBJ2-3; 9 positions match TRBD2. The length of the CDR3 is 16 residues. V was pared by 5 bases and J by 0 bases, with 6 bases of the junction left unmatched. Germline V gene data show CDR1 as SGHTA and CDR2 as FQGTGA. CDR3: CASSPRLAESTDTQYF. Here the CDR3 DNA reads TGTGCCAGCAGCCCTCGACTAGCGGAAAGCACAGATACGCAGTATTTT. Variable domain in full (rest from reference TRBV7-3 and TRBJ2-3): GAGVSQTPSNKVTEKGKYVELRCDPISGHTALYWYRQSLGQGPEFLIYFQGTGAADDSGLPNDRFFAVRPEGSVSTLKIQRTERGDSAVYLCASSPRLAESTDTQYFGPGTRLTVL.

The chain recombines TRBV28 with TRBJ2-1; a possible D gene is TRBD2 (5 bases). The CDR3 runs to 16 residues. Deletions cut 10 bases from V and 4 bases from J, with 23 bases between. CDR1 and CDR2 (germline): MDHEN, SYDVKM. In DNA form, the CDR3 reads TGTGCCACCAGCCCCCCCGGCGGGTCCGGGTACAATGAGCAGTTCTTC. Protein sequence: CATSPPGGSGYNEQFF.

This clone was seen a single time. The CDR3: CASSQSGTSGRGGANVLTF. DNA for the CDR3: TGCGCCAGCAGCCAATCTGGGACTAGCGGGAGAGGGGGGGCCAACGTCCTGACTTTC. The rearrangement links TRBV4-1 to TRBJ2-6; the match to TRBD2 covers 14 bases. In germline, CDR1 is MGHRA, CDR2 YSYEKL. The CDR3 sequence is 19 residues long. The ends lost 2 bases at V and 4 bases at J; junction bases unmatched: 7.

The chain links TRBV15 to TRBJ1-2; 7 nucleotides agree with TRBD1. Germline V gives CDR1 LNHNV, CDR2 YYDKDF (reference sequence). The CDR3 runs 15 residues. The J segment lost 4 bases and the V segment lost 0 bases, leaving 5 bases of the junction unmatched. CDR3 region: CATSREQGLIYGYTF. CDR3 DNA sequence: TGTGCCACCAGCAGAGAACAGGGGCTAATCTATGGCTACACCTTC.

This clone was observed a few times. V and J are TRBV4-1 and TRBJ1-5; D uncertain. Trimming shortened V by 3 bases and J by 6 bases, and 12 bases separated the two germline ends. The CDR3 has 14 amino acids. Germline V gives CDR1 MGHRA, CDR2 YSYEKL. The CDR3 DNA reads as TGCGCCAGCAGCCAGTCAGTTAGGGTTCAGCCCCAGCATTTT. Amino acid sequence: CASSQSVRVQPQHF.

The J gene is TRBJ2-3, the V gene TRBV5-1, with 10 nucleotides matching TRBD1. V was clipped by 3 bases and J by 0 bases; unmatched bases: 1. The CDR3 spans 15 residues. The germline CDR1 and CDR2 sequences are SGHRS and YFSETQ. The CDR3 region has the DNA TGCGCCAGCAGCTCGGGACAGGGGAGCACAGATACGCAGTATTTT. Amino acids: CASSSGQGSTDTQYF. Supplemented by reference TRBV5-1 and TRBJ2-3, the full variable domain reads KAGVTQTPRYLIKTRGQQVTLSCSPISGHRSVSWYQQTPGQGLQFLFEYFSETQRNKGNFPGRFSGRQFSNSRSEMNVSTLELGDSALYLCASSSGQGSTDTQYFGPGTRLTVL.

The genes are TRBV18 and TRBJ2-1; D is perhaps TRBD2 (6 bases). The CDR3 spans 14 residues. CDR1 and CDR2 (germline): KGHSH, LQKENI. With 4 bases removed from V and 3 bases from J, the gap between germline ends came to 10 bases. Here the CDR3 DNA reads TGTGCCAGCTCACGGGAGGTGGACTACAATGAGCAGTTCTTC. It specifies CASSREVDYNEQFF.

The chain carries TRBV5-1 and TRBJ2-7, with a weak D call TRBD1 (5 bases). V gave up 0 bases and J gave up 6 bases, with 10 bases separating them. This CDR3 region has 13 residues. The germline CDR1 and CDR2 sequences are SGHRS and YFSETQ. CDR3 coding DNA: TGCGCCAGCAGCTTGGCCCCCAGGGTCGAGCAGTACTTC. Translated: CASSLAPRVEQYF.

The chain couples TRBV10-3 to TRBJ2-3, with a weak D call TRBD2 (6 bases). V was trimmed by 4 bases and J by 1 base, leaving 9 bases between them. Germline loops: CDR1 ENHRY, CDR2 SYGVKD. CDR3 size: 14 residues. CDR3 region: CAISGREGTDTQYF. DNA of the CDR3: TGTGCCATCAGTGGGAGGGAGGGCACAGATACGCAGTATTTT.

The V gene is TRBV5-1, the J gene TRBJ2-7, with D perhaps TRBD2 (5 bases). Trimming took off 4 bases at V and 3 bases at J, with 14 bases between the two ends. CDR1 is SGHRS and CDR2 is YFSETQ in the germline V gene. The CDR3 is made up of 14 amino acids. Here the CDR3 reads CASSPGGGGYEQYF. Here the CDR3 DNA reads TGCGCCAGCAGCCCGGGTGGAGGAGGCTACGAGCAGTACTTC.

The chain employs TRBV2 and TRBJ2-1, with 10 positions matching TRBD2. V was pared by 4 bases and J by 9 bases, with 6 bases of the junction left unmatched. Germline lookup yields CDR1 SNHLY and CDR2 FYNNEI. CDR3 length equals 14 residues. The CDR3 DNA reads TGTGCCAGCAGTGGCCCTAGCGGGAGTGGTGAGCAGTTCTTC. As protein: CASSGPSGSGEQFF. The full variable domain, completed using reference TRBV2 and TRBJ2-1, is EPEVTQTPSHQVTQMGQEVILRCVPISNHLYFYWYRQILGQKVEFLVSFYNNEISEKSEIFDDQFSVERPDGSNFTLKIRSTKLEDSAMYFCASSGPSGSGEQFFGPGTRLTVL.

This chain joins TRBV10-2 and TRBJ2-7; 7 bases map to TRBD2. The CDR3 has 15 residues. Germline V gives CDR1 WSHSY, CDR2 SAAADI. V trimming: 0 bases; J trimming: 2 bases; junction bases outside the gene matches: 4. The DNA for the CDR3 is TGCGCCAGCAGTGAGTCGAGCGGGATCGCCTACGAGCAGTACTTC. It yields the protein CASSESSGIAYEQYF.

This chain joins TRBV10-2 and TRBJ2-7; D possibly corresponds to TRBD2 (6 bases). CDR1 and CDR2 from the germline V gene are WSHSY and SAAADI. V was pared by 6 bases and J by 5 bases, with 17 bases between. The CDR3 has 14 residues. The chain's CDR3 is CASSPLGEANEQYF. The CDR3 DNA follows: TGCGCCAGCAGCCCCTTAGGGGAGGCCAACGAGCAGTACTTC.

This clone was found many times. This chain connects TRBV2 to TRBJ1-1; possibly TRBD1 for D (6 bases). The CDR3 has 13 amino acids. Germline-derived CDR1 and CDR2 are SNHLY and FYNNEI. V lost 6 bases, J lost 7 bases, and 15 bases lay in between. For the CDR3, the DNA is TGTGCCAGCAGCCTCCCCCAGGGGAGTGAAGCTTTCTTT. Its translation: CASSLPQGSEAFF.

The V and J genes are TRBV7-9 and TRBJ2-5; D not resolved. The CDR3 covers 13 residues. Trimming removed 2 bases from V and 7 bases from J, with 11 bases in between. From germline, CDR1 is SEHNR and CDR2 FQNEAQ (reference sequence). CDR3 region: CASSLRVAGTQYF. The CDR3 DNA reads as TGTGCCAGCAGCTTACGCGTAGCCGGGACCCAGTACTTC.

This rearrangement joins TRBV6-1 to TRBJ2-1; the D is unclear. Germline CDR1 reads MNHNS; CDR2 reads SASEGT. V was pared by 2 bases and J by 2 bases, with 10 bases between. The CDR3 is made up of 15 amino acids. Here the CDR3 reads CASSELWGTYNEQFF. The DNA of the CDR3 is TGTGCCAGCAGTGAATTGTGGGGAACCTACAATGAGCAGTTCTTC.

The chain has TRBV7-3 and TRBJ2-1; the match to TRBD2 covers 14 bases. Germline assignment: CDR1 SGHTA and CDR2 FQGTGA. Trimming took 5 bases from V and 6 from J; bases not matched to a gene: 15. This CDR3 has 19 amino acids. CDR3 region: CASSRLAGGPASRVNEQFF. The CDR3 nucleotides are TGTGCCAGCAGCCGACTAGCGGGAGGGCCAGCGTCTCGCGTCAATGAGCAGTTCTTC.

The rearrangement links TRBV19 to TRBJ1-4; TRBD1 matches at 9 bases. Germline assignment: CDR1 LNHDA and CDR2 SQIVND (reference sequence). The trim removed 3 bases at V and 7 bases at J, leaving 6 bases unmatched. CDR3 length: 15 amino acids. The CDR3 region has the DNA TGTGCCAGTAGTATTGGCGGGACAGGGTTTGAAAAACTGTTTTTT. Translating it yields CASSIGGTGFEKLFF.

This chain links TRBV29-1 with TRBJ2-7; 8 positions match TRBD1. V lost 4 bases, J lost 7 bases, and 15 bases stayed unmatched. This CDR3 region has 15 residues. Germline values: CDR1 SQVTM, CDR2 ANQGSEA. CDR3 sequence reads: CSVGSRDRLVGEQYF. For the CDR3, the DNA is TGCAGCGTTGGAAGCCGGGACAGGTTGGTGGGGGAGCAGTACTTC.

This clone was found a few times. This rearrangement joins TRBV4-3 to TRBJ1-2; TRBD1 matches at 11 bases. The CDR3 is made up of 19 amino acids. From germline, CDR1 is LGHNA and CDR2 YSLEER. After removal of 3 bases from V and 2 bases from J, the junction contained 14 bases not matched to a gene. Here the CDR3 reads CASSQDLSGTGGKNYGYTF. As DNA, the CDR3 is TGCGCCAGCAGCCAGGACCTTTCCGGGACAGGGGGAAAGAACTATGGCTACACCTTC.

J is TRBJ2-1 and V is TRBV10-1; 11 nucleotides align to TRBD2. The CDR3 loop spans 18 amino acids. Losses at the gene ends were 2 bases for V and 9 bases for J; bases not matched to a gene: 15. Per germline, CDR1 WNHNN and CDR2 SYGVQD (reference sequence). CDR3: CASSEVLAGVGRLGEQFF. CDR3 nucleotides: TGCGCCAGCAGTGAGGTACTAGCGGGAGTCGGACGATTGGGTGAGCAGTTCTTC.

V is TRBV7-9 and J is TRBJ2-5; TRBD1 agrees at 7 bases. V was clipped by 2 bases and J by 1 base; unmatched bases: 1. Germline values: CDR1 SEHNR, CDR2 FQNEAQ (reference sequence). The CDR3 length is 14 residues. Here the CDR3 reads CASSLKGAQETQYF. CDR3 DNA: TGTGCCAGCAGCTTAAAGGGGGCCCAAGAGACCCAGTACTTC. Full variable domain (outside the CDR3, taken from reference TRBV7-9 and TRBJ2-5): DTGVSQNPRHKITKRGQNVTFRCDPISEHNRLYWYRQTLGQGPEFLTYFQNEAQLEKSRLLSDRFSAERPKGSFSTLEIQRTEQGDSAMYLCASSLKGAQETQYFGPGTRLLVL.

The V gene is TRBV7-2, the J gene TRBJ1-1, with 8 nucleotides matching TRBD1. The CDR3 spans 14 residues. V gave up 5 bases and J gave up 1 base; unmatched junction bases: 3. CDR1 SGHTA and CDR2 FQGNSA come from the germline V gene. The CDR3 here is CASSPDRENTEAFF. CDR3 DNA: TGTGCCAGCAGCCCGGACAGGGAGAACACTGAAGCTTTCTTT.

The V and J genes are TRBV28 and TRBJ1-1; TRBD1 aligns across 10 bases. The length of the CDR3 is 12 residues. V lost 4 bases to trimming and J lost 12 bases; unmatched junction nucleotides: 5. Germline lookup yields CDR1 MDHEN and CDR2 SYDVKM. The CDR3 bases are TGTGCCAGCAGTTGGGACAGGGGTTTGACTTTCTTT. Translated, it gives CASSWDRGLTFF.

This chain links TRBV14 with TRBJ2-1; D unresolved. CDR1 and CDR2 from the germline V gene are SGHDN and FVKESK. Trimming shortened V by 4 bases and J by 0 bases, and 4 bases separated the two germline ends. The CDR3 has 13 residues. The CDR3 nucleotides read TGTGCCAGCAGCCCTAGCTCCTACAATGAGCAGTTCTTC. It encodes CASSPSSYNEQFF.